These 10 T cell receptor beta chains came from one sample sequenced in a study of early stage breast cancer tumors. The protocol was immunoSEQ multiplex PCR, while the TCRdb copy is restricted to in-frame clones and leaves out a portion. The sample contains tens of thousands of clones, around 68% of which appear only once. The sequencing sample was made of blood. The origin of the receptors is a person aged 55 to 69 with breast cancer.

This clone has more than one count but fewer than ten. V usage is TRBV21-1 and J usage is TRBJ2-3; the table's D call of TRBD2 was not tested on the DNA. TRBV21-1 constitutes a pseudogene. The CDR3 loop spans 15 amino acids. The CDR3 bases are TGTGCCAGCAGCCCCAGTGCGGGGGGCACAGATACGCAGTATTTT. It translates to CASSPSAGGTDTQYF.

V usage is TRBV30 and J usage is TRBJ1-6, with D tentatively TRBD1 (6 bases). This CDR3 contains 13 residues. V was pared by 3 bases and J by 4 bases, with 7 bases between. Germline CDR1 is GTSNPN and CDR2 is SVGIG (reference sequence). CDR3 bases: TGTGCCTGGAGGGACAGTTATAATTCACCCCTCCACTTT. This codes for CAWRDSYNSPLHF.

This clone showed up just once. This rearrangement joins TRBV6-5 to TRBJ1-2, with 8 bases matching TRBD1. The germline CDR1 and CDR2 sequences are MNHEY and SVGAGI. J was trimmed by 7 bases and V by 6 bases; bases with no gene match: 13. The CDR3 is 15 residues long. As DNA, the CDR3 is TGTGCCAGCAGCCCTTACCAGGGGGCGCAGGGTGGCTACACCTTC. Amino acid sequence: CASSPYQGAQGGYTF.

This chain uses TRBV28 with TRBJ2-5; either TRBD1 or TRBD2 may supply D (5 bases each). The germline V gene has CDR1 MDHEN and CDR2 SYDVKM. V was shortened by 7 bases and J by 2 bases, with 14 bases between the two germline ends. The CDR3 runs 14 residues. The CDR3 spells CASNGPGGQETQYF. The CDR3 nucleotides are TGTGCCAGCAACGGTCCTGGGGGTCAAGAGACCCAGTACTTC.

The chain combines TRBV28 with TRBJ1-2; D is uncertain. The CDR3 sequence is 14 residues long. V lost 10 bases to trimming and J lost 4 bases, with 19 bases between them. Per germline, CDR1 MDHEN and CDR2 SYDVKM. This chain's CDR3 is CAISKGGRVYGYTF. In DNA form, the CDR3 reads TGTGCCATCTCCAAAGGCGGACGAGTCTATGGCTACACCTTC.

J is TRBJ2-7 and V is TRBV5-6; 11 bases fit TRBD1. V lost 5 bases to trimming and J lost 3 bases; unmatched junction nucleotides: 4. Germline-derived CDR1 and CDR2 are SGHDT and YYEEEE. There are 14 residues in the CDR3. The chain's CDR3 is CASRSGTGGYEQYF. CDR3 DNA: TGTGCCAGCAGGTCCGGGACAGGGGGCTACGAGCAGTACTTC.

V and J are TRBV6-6 and TRBJ2-5; no firm D call. The CDR3 runs to 12 residues. The ends were cut back, 7 bases at V and 5 bases at J, with 11 bases in the middle. Germline CDR1 MNHNY, CDR2 SVGAGI (reference sequence). This CDR3 is CASTDIVETQYF. In DNA form, the CDR3 reads TGTGCCAGCACCGACATAGTGGAGACCCAGTACTTC.

In its sample, this clone was seen a few times. This chain connects TRBV7-2 to TRBJ2-1; D gene uncertain. The V end was cut by 1 base, the J end by 12 bases, with 10 bases between. The CDR3 runs 12 residues. Germline assignment: CDR1 SGHTA and CDR2 FQGNSA. DNA of the CDR3: TGTGCCAGCAGCTTAGTGGCCGCCGCGCAGTTCTTC. Encoded protein: CASSLVAAAQFF.

This chain links TRBV5-8 with TRBJ2-1; TRBD1 agrees at 8 bases. Looked up from germline, CDR1 is SGHTS and CDR2 is YDEGEE. The CDR3 extends over 16 amino acids. The ends lost 4 bases at V and 2 bases at J; junction bases unmatched: 8. The CDR3 sequence: CASSRRTGIPYNEQFF. The CDR3 DNA sequence: TGTGCCAGCAGCCGTAGGACAGGGATCCCCTACAATGAGCAGTTCTTC. The whole variable domain, filled in from reference TRBV5-8 and TRBJ2-1, reads EAGVTQSPTHLIKTRGQQATLRCSPISGHTSVYWYQQALGLGLQFLLWYDEGEERNRGNFPPRFSGRQFPNYSSELNVNALELEDSALYLCASSRRTGIPYNEQFFGPGTRLTVL.

This clone was observed a handful of times. The chain links TRBV30 to TRBJ1-2, with 8 nucleotides matching TRBD1. The CDR3 runs to 13 residues. CDR1 is GTSNPN, CDR2 SVGIG, per germline (reference sequence). V lost 3 bases to trimming and J lost 4 bases; unmatched junction nucleotides: 4. CDR3 coding DNA: TGTGCCTGGAGGCGGGACAGGCCCTATGGCTACACCTTC. Its translation: CAWRRDRPYGYTF.